This TCR beta chain was identified in a study of OX40 agonist ivuxolimab in advanced cancers. Looked up from germline, CDR1 is SGHNT and CDR2 is YYREEE (reference sequence). Trimming took off 4 bases at V and 0 bases at J, with 13 bases between the two ends. This CDR3 contains 15 residues. Produced via immunoSEQ multiplex PCR; TCRdb's table is partial and in-frame only. The sample has about 48,000 clones; 65% to 85% are singletons. The clonotype comes from an adult with an advanced solid tumor such as melanoma, head and neck, liver or kidney cancer. The input for sequencing was CD4+ or CD8+ T cells sorted from blood, taken in a trial of the OX40 agonist ivuxolimab. V gene TRBV5-4 combines with J gene TRBJ1-1, with D unclear. The CDR3, as DNA: TGTGCCAGCAGCCCTCATGGGGTGGTGAACACTGAAGCTTTCTTT. The encoded protein is CASSPHGVVNTEAFF.